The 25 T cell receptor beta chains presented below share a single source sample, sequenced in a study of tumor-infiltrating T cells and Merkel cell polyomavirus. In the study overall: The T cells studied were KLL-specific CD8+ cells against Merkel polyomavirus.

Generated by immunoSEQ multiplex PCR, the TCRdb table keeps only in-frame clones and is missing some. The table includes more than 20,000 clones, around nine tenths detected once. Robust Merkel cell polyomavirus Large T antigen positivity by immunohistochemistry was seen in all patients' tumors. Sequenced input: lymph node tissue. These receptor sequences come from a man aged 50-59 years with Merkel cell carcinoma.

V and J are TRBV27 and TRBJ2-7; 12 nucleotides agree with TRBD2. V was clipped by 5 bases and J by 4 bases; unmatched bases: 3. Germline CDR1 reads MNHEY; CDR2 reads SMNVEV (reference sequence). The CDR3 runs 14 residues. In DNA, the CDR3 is TGTGCCAGCAGTCCCGGGACTAGCGGGTACGAGCAGTACTTC. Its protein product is CASSPGTSGYEQYF.

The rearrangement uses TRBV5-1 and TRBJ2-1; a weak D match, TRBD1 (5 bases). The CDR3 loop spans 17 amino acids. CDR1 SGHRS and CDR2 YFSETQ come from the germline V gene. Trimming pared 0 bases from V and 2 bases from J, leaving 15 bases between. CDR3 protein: CASSLDARQQAYNEQFF. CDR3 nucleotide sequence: TGCGCCAGCAGCTTGGACGCGCGACAGCAAGCCTACAATGAGCAGTTCTTC.

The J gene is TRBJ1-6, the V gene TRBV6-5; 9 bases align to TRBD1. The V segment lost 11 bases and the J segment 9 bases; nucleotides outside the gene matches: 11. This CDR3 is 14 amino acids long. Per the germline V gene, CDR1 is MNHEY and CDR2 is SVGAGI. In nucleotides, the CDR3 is TGTGCCTCCCGGCCGGGACAGGGAATTTCACCCCTCCACTTT. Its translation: CASRPGQGISPLHF.

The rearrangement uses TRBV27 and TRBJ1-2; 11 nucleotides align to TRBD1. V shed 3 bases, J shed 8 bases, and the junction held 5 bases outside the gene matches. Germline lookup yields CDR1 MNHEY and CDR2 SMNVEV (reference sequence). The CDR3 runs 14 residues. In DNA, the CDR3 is TGTGCCAGCAGTTTCTACGGGACAGGGGGAGGCTACACCTTC. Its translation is CASSFYGTGGGYTF.

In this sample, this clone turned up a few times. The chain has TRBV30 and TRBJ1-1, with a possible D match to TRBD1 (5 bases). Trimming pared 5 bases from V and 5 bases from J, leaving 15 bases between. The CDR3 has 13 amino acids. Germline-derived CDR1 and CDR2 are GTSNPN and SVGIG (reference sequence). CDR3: CAWAGREGTEAFF. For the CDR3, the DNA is TGTGCCTGGGCGGGACGGGAGGGGACTGAAGCTTTCTTT.

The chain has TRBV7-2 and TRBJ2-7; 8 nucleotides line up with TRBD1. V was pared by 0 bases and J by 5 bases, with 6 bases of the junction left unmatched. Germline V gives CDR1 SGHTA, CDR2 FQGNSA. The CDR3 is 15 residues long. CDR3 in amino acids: CASSLADRATDEQYF. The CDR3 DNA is TGTGCCAGCAGCTTAGCGGACAGGGCGACCGACGAGCAGTACTTC.

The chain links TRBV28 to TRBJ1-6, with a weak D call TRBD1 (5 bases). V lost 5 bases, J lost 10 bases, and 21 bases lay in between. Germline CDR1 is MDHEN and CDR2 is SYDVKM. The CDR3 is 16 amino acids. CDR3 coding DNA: TGTGCCAGCAGTGGCCTCGGAGGGGCAGAAGTATCACCCCTCCACTTT. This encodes CASSGLGGAEVSPLHF.

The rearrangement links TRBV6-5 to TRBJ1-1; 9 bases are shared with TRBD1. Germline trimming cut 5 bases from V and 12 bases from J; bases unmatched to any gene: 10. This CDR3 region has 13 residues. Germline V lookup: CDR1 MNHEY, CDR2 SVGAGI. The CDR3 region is CASSKRDRVGTFF. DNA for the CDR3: TGTGCCAGCAGTAAGCGGGACAGGGTAGGAACTTTCTTT.

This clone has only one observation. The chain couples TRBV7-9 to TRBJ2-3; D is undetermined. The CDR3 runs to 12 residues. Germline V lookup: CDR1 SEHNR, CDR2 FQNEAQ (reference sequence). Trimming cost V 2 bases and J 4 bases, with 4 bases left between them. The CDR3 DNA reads TGTGCCAGCAGCTTAATAGCAGATACGCAGTATTTT. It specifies CASSLIADTQYF.

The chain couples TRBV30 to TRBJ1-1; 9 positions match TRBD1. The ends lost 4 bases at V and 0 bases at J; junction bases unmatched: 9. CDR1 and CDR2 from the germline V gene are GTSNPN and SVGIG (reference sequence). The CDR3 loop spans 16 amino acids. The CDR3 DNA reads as TGTGCCTGGATAAAGTTTACAGGGGGCATGAACACTGAAGCTTTCTTT. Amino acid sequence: CAWIKFTGGMNTEAFF.

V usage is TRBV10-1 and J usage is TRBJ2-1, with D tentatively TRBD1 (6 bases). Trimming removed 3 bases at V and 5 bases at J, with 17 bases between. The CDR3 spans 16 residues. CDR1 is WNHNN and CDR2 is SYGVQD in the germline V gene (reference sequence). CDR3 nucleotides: TGCGCCAGCAGTGACGCCGGGACACGGATGCACAATGAGCAGTTCTTC. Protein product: CASSDAGTRMHNEQFF.

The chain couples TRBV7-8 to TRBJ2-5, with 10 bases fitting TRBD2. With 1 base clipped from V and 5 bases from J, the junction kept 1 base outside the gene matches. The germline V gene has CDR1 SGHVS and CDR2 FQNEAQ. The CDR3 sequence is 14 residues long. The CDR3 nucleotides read TGTGCCAGCAGCTTAGAACTAGCGGGGGAGACCCAGTACTTC. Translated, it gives CASSLELAGETQYF.

CDR3 sequence: CASSPEEKTQYF. The CDR3 DNA reads as TGTGCCAGCTCACCGGAGGAAAAAACGCAGTATTTT. V gene TRBV18 combines with J gene TRBJ2-3; D perhaps matches TRBD2 (5 bases). This CDR3 comprises 12 residues. The germline CDR1 and CDR2 sequences are KGHSH and LQKENI. The V end lost 3 bases, the J end lost 9 bases, and 10 bases lay between the germline ends. Supplemented by reference TRBV18 and TRBJ2-3, the full variable domain reads NAGVMQNPRHLVRRRGQEARLRCSPMKGHSHVYWYRQLPEEGLKFMVYLQKENIIDESGMPKERFSAEFPKEGPSILRIQQVVRGDSAAYFCASSPEEKTQYFGPGTRLTVL.

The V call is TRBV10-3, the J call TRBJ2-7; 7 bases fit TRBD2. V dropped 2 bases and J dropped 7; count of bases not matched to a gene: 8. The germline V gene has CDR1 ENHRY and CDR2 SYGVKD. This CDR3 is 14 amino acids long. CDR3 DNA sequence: TGTGCCATCAGTGAGAGGGCTGACGGGAGGGAGCAGTACTTC. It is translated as CAISERADGREQYF.

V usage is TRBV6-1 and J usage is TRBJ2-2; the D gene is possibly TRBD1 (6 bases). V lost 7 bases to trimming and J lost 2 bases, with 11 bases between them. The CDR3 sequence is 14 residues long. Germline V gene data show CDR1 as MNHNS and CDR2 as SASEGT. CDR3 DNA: TGTGCCAGCATACAGGGAACTAACACCGGGGAGCTGTTTTTT. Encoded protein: CASIQGTNTGELFF.

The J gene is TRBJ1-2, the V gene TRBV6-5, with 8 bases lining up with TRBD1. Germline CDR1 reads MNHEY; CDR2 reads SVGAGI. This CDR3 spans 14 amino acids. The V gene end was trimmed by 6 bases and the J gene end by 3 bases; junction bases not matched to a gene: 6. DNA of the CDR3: TGTGCCAGCAGCTCAACAGGGGGGGACTATGGCTACACCTTC. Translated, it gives CASSSTGGDYGYTF.

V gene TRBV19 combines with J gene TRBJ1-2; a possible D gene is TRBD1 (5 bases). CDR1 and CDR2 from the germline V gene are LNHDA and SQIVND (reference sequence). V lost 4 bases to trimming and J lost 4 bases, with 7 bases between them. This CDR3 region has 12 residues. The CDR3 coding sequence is TGTGCCAGTAGTACCCAGGGCTATGGCTACACCTTC. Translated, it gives CASSTQGYGYTF.

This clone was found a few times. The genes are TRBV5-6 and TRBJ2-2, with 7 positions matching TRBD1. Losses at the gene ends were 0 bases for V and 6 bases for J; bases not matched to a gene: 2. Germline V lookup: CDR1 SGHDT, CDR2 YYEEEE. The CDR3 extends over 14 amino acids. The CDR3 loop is CASSLGQGAGELFF. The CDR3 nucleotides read TGTGCCAGCAGCTTGGGACAGGGTGCCGGGGAGCTGTTTTTT.

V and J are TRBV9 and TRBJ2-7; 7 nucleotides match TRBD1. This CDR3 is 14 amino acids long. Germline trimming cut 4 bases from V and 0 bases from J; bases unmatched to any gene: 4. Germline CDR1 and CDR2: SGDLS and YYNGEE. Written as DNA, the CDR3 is TGTGCCAGCAGCATGGGACAGCTCTCCTACGAGCAGTACTTC. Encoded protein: CASSMGQLSYEQYF. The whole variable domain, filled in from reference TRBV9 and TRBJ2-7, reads DSGVTQTPKHLITATGQRVTLRCSPRSGDLSVYWYQQSLDQGLQFLIQYYNGEERAKGNILERFSAQQFPDLHSELNLSSLELGDSALYFCASSMGQLSYEQYFGPGTRLTVT.

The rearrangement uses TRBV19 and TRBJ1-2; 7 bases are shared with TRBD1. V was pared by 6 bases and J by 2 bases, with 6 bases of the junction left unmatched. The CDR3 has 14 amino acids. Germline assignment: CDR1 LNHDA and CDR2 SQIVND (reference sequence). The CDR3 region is CASSATGSNYGYTF. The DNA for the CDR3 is TGTGCCAGTAGCGCGACAGGGTCCAACTATGGCTACACCTTC.

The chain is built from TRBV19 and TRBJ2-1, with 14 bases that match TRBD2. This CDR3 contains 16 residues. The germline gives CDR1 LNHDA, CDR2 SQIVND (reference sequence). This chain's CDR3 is CVRGDGGTSGSNEQFF. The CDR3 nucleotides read TGTGTCAGGGGGGACGGGGGGACTAGCGGGAGCAATGAGCAGTTCTTC.

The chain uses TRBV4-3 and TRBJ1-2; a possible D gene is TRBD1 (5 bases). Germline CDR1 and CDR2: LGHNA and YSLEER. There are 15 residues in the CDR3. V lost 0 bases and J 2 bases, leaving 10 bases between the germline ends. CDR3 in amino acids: CASSQDVAGNYGYTF. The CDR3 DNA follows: TGCGCCAGCAGCCAAGATGTTGCAGGGAACTATGGCTACACCTTC.

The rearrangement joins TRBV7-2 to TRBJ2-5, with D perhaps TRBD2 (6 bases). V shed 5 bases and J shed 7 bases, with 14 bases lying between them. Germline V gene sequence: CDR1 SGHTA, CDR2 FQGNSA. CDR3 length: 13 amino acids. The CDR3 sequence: CASSMDHGRTQYF. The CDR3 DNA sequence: TGTGCCAGCAGCATGGACCACGGGAGGACCCAGTACTTC. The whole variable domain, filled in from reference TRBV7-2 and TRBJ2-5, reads GAGVSQSPSNKVTEKGKDVELRCDPISGHTALYWYRQSLGQGLEFLIYFQGNSAPDKSGLPSDRFSAERTGGSVSTLTIQRTQQEDSAVYLCASSMDHGRTQYFGPGTRLLVL.

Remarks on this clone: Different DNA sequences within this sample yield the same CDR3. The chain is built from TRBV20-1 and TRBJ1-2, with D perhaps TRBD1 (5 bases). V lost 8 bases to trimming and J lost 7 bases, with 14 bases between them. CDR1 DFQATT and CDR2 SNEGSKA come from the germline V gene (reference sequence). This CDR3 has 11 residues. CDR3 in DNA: TGCAGTCCTTCGGCAGGGCTTGGCTACACCTTC. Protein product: CSPSAGLGYTF.

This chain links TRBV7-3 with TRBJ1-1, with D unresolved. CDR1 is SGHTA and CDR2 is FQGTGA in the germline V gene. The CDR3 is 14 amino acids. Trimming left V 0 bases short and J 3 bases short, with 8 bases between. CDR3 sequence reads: CASSLTVRDTEAFF. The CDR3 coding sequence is TGTGCCAGCAGCTTAACGGTCCGGGACACTGAAGCTTTCTTT.